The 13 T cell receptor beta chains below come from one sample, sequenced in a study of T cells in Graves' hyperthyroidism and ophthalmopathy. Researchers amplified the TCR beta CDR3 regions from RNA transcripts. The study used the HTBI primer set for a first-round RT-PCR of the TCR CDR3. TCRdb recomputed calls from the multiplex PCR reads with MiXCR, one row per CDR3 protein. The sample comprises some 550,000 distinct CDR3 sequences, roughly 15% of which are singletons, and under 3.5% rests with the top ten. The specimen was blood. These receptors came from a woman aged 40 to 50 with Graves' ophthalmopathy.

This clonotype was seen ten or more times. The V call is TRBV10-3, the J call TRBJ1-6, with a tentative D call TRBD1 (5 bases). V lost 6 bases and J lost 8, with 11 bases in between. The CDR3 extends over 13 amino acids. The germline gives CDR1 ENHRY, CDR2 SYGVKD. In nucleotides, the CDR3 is TGTGCCATCAGGGTCAGGGATGATTCACCCCTCCACTTT. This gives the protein CAIRVRDDSPLHF.

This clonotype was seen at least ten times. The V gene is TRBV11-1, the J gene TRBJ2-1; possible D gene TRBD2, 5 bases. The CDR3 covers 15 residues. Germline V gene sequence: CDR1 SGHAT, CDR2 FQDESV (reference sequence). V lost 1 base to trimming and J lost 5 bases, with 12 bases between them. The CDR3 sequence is CASSLELATNNEQFF. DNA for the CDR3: TGTGCCAGCAGCTTAGAATTAGCGACCAACAATGAGCAGTTCTTC.

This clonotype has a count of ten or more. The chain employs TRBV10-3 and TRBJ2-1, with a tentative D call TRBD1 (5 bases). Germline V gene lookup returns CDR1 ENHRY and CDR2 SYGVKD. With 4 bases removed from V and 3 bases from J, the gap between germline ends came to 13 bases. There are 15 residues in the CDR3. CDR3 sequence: CAISATAPNYNEQFF. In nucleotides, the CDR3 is TGTGCCATCAGTGCGACAGCTCCCAACTACAATGAGCAGTTCTTC.

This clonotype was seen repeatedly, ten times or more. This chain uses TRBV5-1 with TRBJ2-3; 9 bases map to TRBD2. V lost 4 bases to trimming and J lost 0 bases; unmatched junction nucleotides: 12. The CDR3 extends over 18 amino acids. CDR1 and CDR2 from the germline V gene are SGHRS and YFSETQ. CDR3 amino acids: CASSPTRSGGGSTDTQYF. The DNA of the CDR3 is TGCGCCAGCAGCCCCACCCGTAGCGGGGGAGGTAGCACAGATACGCAGTATTTT. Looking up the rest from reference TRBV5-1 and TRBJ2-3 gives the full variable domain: KAGVTQTPRYLIKTRGQQVTLSCSPISGHRSVSWYQQTPGQGLQFLFEYFSETQRNKGNFPGRFSGRQFSNSRSEMNVSTLELGDSALYLCASSPTRSGGGSTDTQYFGPGTRLTVL.

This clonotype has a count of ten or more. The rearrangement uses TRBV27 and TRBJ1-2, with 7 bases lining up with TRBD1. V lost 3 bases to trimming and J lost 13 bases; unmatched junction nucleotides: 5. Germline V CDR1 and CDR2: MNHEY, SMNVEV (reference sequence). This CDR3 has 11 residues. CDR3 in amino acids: CASSLGQMPTF. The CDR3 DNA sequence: TGTGCCAGCAGTTTGGGACAGATGCCCACCTTC.

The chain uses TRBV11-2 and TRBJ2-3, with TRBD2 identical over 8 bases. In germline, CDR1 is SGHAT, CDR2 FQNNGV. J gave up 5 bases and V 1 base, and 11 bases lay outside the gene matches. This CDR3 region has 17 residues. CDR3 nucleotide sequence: TGTGCCAGCAGCTTAGGTGTGGGCGGGAGGCTGGAAGATACGCAGTATTTT. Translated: CASSLGVGGRLEDTQYF.

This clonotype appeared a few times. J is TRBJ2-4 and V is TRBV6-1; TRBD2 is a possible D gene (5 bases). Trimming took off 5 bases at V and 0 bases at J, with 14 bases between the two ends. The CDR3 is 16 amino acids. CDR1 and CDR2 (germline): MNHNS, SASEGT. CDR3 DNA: TGTGCCAGCAGTAGAACCCCCGAGGGAGCCAAAAACATTCAGTACTTC. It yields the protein CASSRTPEGAKNIQYF.

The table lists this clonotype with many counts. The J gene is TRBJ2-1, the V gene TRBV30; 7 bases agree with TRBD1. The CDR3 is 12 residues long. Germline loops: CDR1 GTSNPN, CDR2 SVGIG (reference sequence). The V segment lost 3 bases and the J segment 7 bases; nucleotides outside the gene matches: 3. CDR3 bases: TGTGCCTGGAGCCCACAGGGGAATGAGCAGTTCTTC. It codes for CAWSPQGNEQFF.

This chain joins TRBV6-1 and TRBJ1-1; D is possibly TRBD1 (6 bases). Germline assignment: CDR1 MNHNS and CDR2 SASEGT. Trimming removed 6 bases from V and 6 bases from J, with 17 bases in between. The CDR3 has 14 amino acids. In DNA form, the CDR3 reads TGTGCCAGCAGCGCCGAGGGGGGGCATGCTGAAGCTTTCTTT. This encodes CASSAEGGHAEAFF.

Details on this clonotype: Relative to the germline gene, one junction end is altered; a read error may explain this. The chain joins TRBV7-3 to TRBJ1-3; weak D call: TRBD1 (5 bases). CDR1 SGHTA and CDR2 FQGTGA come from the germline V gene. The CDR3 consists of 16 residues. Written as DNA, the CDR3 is TGTGCCAGCAGCTCGGGGGGACCCTACTCTGGACACACCATATATTTT. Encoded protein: CASSSGGPYSGHTIYF. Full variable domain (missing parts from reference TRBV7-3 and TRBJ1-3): GAGVSQTPSNKVTEKGKYVELRCDPISGHTALYWYRQSLGQGPEFLIYFQGTGAADDSGLPNDRFFAVRPEGSVSTLKIQRTERGDSAVYLCASSSGGPYSGHTIYFGEGSWLTVV.

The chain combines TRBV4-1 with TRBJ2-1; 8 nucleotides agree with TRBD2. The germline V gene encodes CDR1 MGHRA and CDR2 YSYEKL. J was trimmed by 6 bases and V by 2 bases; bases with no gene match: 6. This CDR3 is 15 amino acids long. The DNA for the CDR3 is TGCGCCAGCAGCCAAAGCCCCGGGACTAGCAATGAGCAGTTCTTC. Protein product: CASSQSPGTSNEQFF.

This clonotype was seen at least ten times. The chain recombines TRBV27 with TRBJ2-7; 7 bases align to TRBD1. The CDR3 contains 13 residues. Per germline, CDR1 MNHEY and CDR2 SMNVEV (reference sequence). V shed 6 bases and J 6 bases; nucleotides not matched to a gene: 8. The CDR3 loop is CASSSSTGVEQYF. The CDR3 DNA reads TGTGCCAGCAGCTCCTCCACAGGGGTCGAGCAGTACTTC.

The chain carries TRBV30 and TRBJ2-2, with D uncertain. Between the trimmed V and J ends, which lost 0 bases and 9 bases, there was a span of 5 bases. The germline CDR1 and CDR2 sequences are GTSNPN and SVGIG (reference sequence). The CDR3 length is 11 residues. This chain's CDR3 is CAWSVFRELFF. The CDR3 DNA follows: TGTGCCTGGAGTGTATTTCGGGAGCTGTTTTTT.